The 13 T cell receptor beta chains below were found in one sample sequenced in a study of cytomegalovirus exposure and HLA in healthy donors. Primers: 60 Vbeta forward and 13 Jbeta reverse. Clones were read by immunoSEQ multiplex PCR, and TCRdb kept only the in-frame ones, dropping some. This sample has about 110,000 clones, with about 13% found just once. The sample consisted of PBMCs. Receptor source: a man aged 35 to 55 in good health and CMV-seropositive.

V usage is TRBV7-2 and J usage is TRBJ2-1; maybe TRBD2 (6 bases). With 5 bases removed from V and 9 bases from J, the gap between germline ends came to 23 bases. The CDR3 has 16 residues. CDR1 and CDR2 (germline): SGHTA, FQGNSA. In DNA, the CDR3 is TGTGCCAGCAGCCCCCTCCCTCCCGGAGGGAGAGGTGAGCAGTTCTTC. This codes for CASSPLPPGGRGEQFF.

The chain combines TRBV18 with TRBJ2-7, with D uncertain. The germline V gene has CDR1 KGHSH and CDR2 LQKENI. Trimming cost V 0 bases and J 2 bases, with 11 bases left between them. The CDR3 consists of 15 residues. CDR3 residues: CASSPPSVPAYEQYF. The CDR3 region has the DNA TGTGCCAGCTCACCACCATCGGTCCCTGCCTACGAGCAGTACTTC. Variable domain in full (rest from reference TRBV18 and TRBJ2-7): NAGVMQNPRHLVRRRGQEARLRCSPMKGHSHVYWYRQLPEEGLKFMVYLQKENIIDESGMPKERFSAEFPKEGPSILRIQQVVRGDSAAYFCASSPPSVPAYEQYFGPGTRLTVT.

This chain joins TRBV20-1 and TRBJ1-2; no reliable D call. The CDR3 loop spans 11 amino acids. CDR1 is DFQATT, CDR2 SNEGSKA, per germline (reference sequence). Trimming shortened V by 7 bases and J by 10 bases, and 16 bases separated the two germline ends. In DNA form, the CDR3 reads TGCAGTGTCGAGGGCCTTCTATCCTACACCTTC. Translating it yields CSVEGLLSYTF.

This clone rates as medium-sized. The rearrangement links TRBV4-3 to TRBJ2-6, with D possibly TRBD2 on 5 matching bases. Germline loops: CDR1 LGHNA, CDR2 YSLEER. Trimming removed 0 bases from V and 0 bases from J, with 6 bases in between. The CDR3 sequence is 16 residues long. The CDR3 is CASSQDGSSGANVLTF. The CDR3 nucleotides are TGCGCCAGCAGCCAAGATGGGAGCTCTGGGGCCAACGTCCTGACTTTC.

This chain links TRBV15 with TRBJ2-7; TRBD1 is a possible D gene (5 bases). CDR1 and CDR2 from the germline V gene are LNHNV and YYDKDF (reference sequence). V was cut by 1 base and J by 0 bases, with 10 bases left in between. CDR3 size: 15 residues. The CDR3 protein is CATSRVIQASYEQYF. Written as DNA, the CDR3 is TGTGCCACCAGCAGAGTCATACAGGCCTCCTACGAGCAGTACTTC.

The chain's CDR3 is CASQAYREGGYTF. CDR3 nucleotides: TGTGCCAGCCAGGCCTACAGGGAGGGTGGCTACACCTTC. The V call is TRBV6-1, the J call TRBJ1-2; D is perhaps TRBD1 (6 bases). Germline V gene lookup returns CDR1 MNHNS and CDR2 SASEGT. The CDR3 runs to 13 residues. The V end was cut by 8 bases, the J end by 7 bases, with 17 bases between.

The CDR3 nucleotides are TGTGCCAGCAGCCCGGGACTAGCATTTACCGGGGAGCTGTTTTTT. Its protein product is CASSPGLAFTGELFF. The chain couples TRBV7-7 to TRBJ2-2; 9 nucleotides agree with TRBD2. This CDR3 contains 15 residues. Germline loops: CDR1 SSHAT, CDR2 FNYEAQ (reference sequence). V dropped 5 bases and J dropped 5; count of bases not matched to a gene: 6.

The gene calls are TRBV25-1 and TRBJ1-1, with 7 positions matching TRBD1. The trim removed 5 bases at V and 1 base at J, leaving 10 bases unmatched. The CDR3 is made up of 16 amino acids. Germline V gene lookup returns CDR1 MGHDK and CDR2 SYGVNS. CDR3 sequence reads: CASSRTVDRENTEAFF. Written as DNA, the CDR3 is TGTGCCAGCAGTCGTACTGTCGACAGGGAGAACACTGAAGCTTTCTTT.

The chain couples TRBV4-3 to TRBJ1-1, with 7 bases aligning to TRBD1. Trimming took 1 base from V and 1 from J; bases not matched to a gene: 12. The CDR3 is 18 residues long. The germline V gene encodes CDR1 LGHNA and CDR2 YSLEER. The CDR3 reads CASSQVHRRGGENTEAFF. The DNA of the CDR3 is TGCGCCAGCAGCCAAGTTCACCGGAGAGGGGGCGAGAACACTGAAGCTTTCTTT.

The chain is built from TRBV28 and TRBJ1-5; D is possibly TRBD1 (6 bases). The V gene lost 7 bases and the J gene lost 5 bases, with 15 bases spanning the gap. CDR3 length equals 14 residues. The germline CDR1 and CDR2 sequences are MDHEN and SYDVKM. The CDR3 region has the DNA TGTGCCAGCATAGGCAGGGGTTATCATCAGCCCCAGCATTTT. As protein: CASIGRGYHQPQHF.

The genes are TRBV6-6 and TRBJ1-4; 8 nucleotides agree with TRBD1. V gave up 6 bases and J gave up 3 bases; unmatched junction bases: 3. The germline V gene encodes CDR1 MNHNY and CDR2 SVGAGI (reference sequence). The CDR3 is 14 residues long. The CDR3 here is CASSPQGANEKLFF. Here the CDR3 DNA reads TGTGCCAGCAGCCCACAGGGGGCTAATGAAAAACTGTTTTTT.

The CDR3 DNA follows: TGTGCCAGCCGAACTATCGGCGGATTACAAGAGACCCAGTACTTC. Protein: CASRTIGGLQETQYF. The gene calls are TRBV19 and TRBJ2-5; D remains unclear. Trimming took off 9 bases at V and 2 bases at J, with 19 bases between the two ends. The germline gives CDR1 LNHDA, CDR2 SQIVND (reference sequence). CDR3 length equals 15 residues.

This clone has just a few counts. The rearrangement uses TRBV9 and TRBJ2-2, with 7 bases identical to TRBD1. CDR3 size: 17 residues. In germline, CDR1 is SGDLS, CDR2 YYNGEE. Unmatched junction bases numbered 14, after V lost 3 bases and J lost 6 bases. CDR3 sequence reads: CASSGTGVSDGAGELFF. The CDR3 DNA sequence: TGTGCCAGCAGCGGAACAGGGGTATCGGACGGGGCCGGGGAGCTGTTTTTT.